These T cell receptor beta chains were read from a single sample in a study of blood T cell repertoires in COVID-19. Only in-frame clones appear in the TCRdb table, and some are missing; sequencing was by immunoSEQ multiplex PCR. Of roughly 300,000 clones listed, about 87% are singletons. The sample taken for sequencing was PBMCs or T cells enriched from blood (not recorded which). All receptors derive from a woman in her twenties or thirties who had recovered from COVID-19. CDR3s include the opening cysteine and the closing phenylalanine or tryptophan.

V gene	CDR3 length	J gene	CDR3 protein
TRBV2	18	TRBJ2-3	CASSEATVAGGPTDTQYF
TRBV5-4	14	TRBJ1-6	CASSLERPNSPLHF
TRBV5-4	16	TRBJ2-5	CASSYQLAGYQETQYF
TRBV29-1	17	TRBJ2-7	CSAGRGTGGHPSSEQYF
TRBV6-2/TRBV6-3	15	TRBJ1-5	CASSYWQAINQPQHF
TRBV7-2	15	TRBJ2-1	CASSTDSGLYNEQFF
TRBV6-5	15	TRBJ2-1	CASSYRTWAPGEQFF
TRBV5-1	13	TRBJ2-1	CASSLDRNNEQFF
TRBV2	12	TRBJ2-7	CASNTGSYEQYF
TRBV5-1	15	TRBJ2-2	CASSFPTGNTGELFF
TRBV6-5	15	TRBJ1-2	CASSYSYSGNYGYTF
TRBV30	12	TRBJ1-4	CAWSVISEKLFF
TRBV7-6	15	TRBJ2-5	CASRHGLAGGETQYF
TRBV7-9	18	TRBJ2-6	CASSSRLAGAPGANVLTF